This is a list of T cell receptor beta chains from one sample in a study of blood T cell repertoires in COVID-19. Produced via immunoSEQ multiplex PCR; TCRdb's table is partial and in-frame only. The sample records 100,000 to 110,000 clones, less than 90% being singletons. The sample comprised peripheral blood. All receptors derive from a man aged 30 to 39 in a cohort sampled during active COVID-19. Both conserved end residues are part of each CDR3. The D gene is left open where the match is weak. The size entry is marked missing in some rows and otherwise reads once, few, many or a size class.

clone size | D gene | J gene | V gene | CDR3 DNA | CDR3 protein
NA | NA | TRBJ1-2 | TRBV6-5 | TGTGCCAGCAGCCTGATCCCGGGTTCCTATGGCTACACCTTC | CASSLIPGSYGYTF
NA | NA | TRBJ2-7 | TRBV6-2/TRBV6-3 | TGTGCCAGCAGTTACTCCGCCATCAGCGACCCCTACGAGCAGTACTTC | CASSYSAISDPYEQYF
NA | NA | TRBJ2-3 | TRBV6-2/TRBV6-3 | TGTGCCAGCAGTTACCGTCGGGTCGCTGCACATACGCAGTATTTT | CASSYRRVAAHTQYF
NA | TRBD2 | TRBJ2-1 | TRBV2 | TGTGCCAGCAGAGCCGGGACTAGCGGGGGAAACAATGAGCAGTTCTTC | CASRAGTSGGNNEQFF
NA | NA | TRBJ2-7 | TRBV7-8 | TGTGCCAGCAGCTCGGACAGTTCCTCCTACGAGCAGTACTTC | CASSSDSSSYEQYF
NA | NA | TRBJ2-2 | TRBV4-3 | TGCGCCAGCAGCCAAGATTATAGGACTATTAACACCGGGGAGCTGTTTTTT | CASSQDYRTINTGELFF
NA | TRBD1 | TRBJ1-2 | TRBV30 | TGTGCCTGGAGTCCATGGGACAGGGGGCTGCATGGCTACACCTTC | CAWSPWDRGLHGYTF
few | TRBD1 | TRBJ1-5 | TRBV7-9 | TGTGCCAGCAGCAGGACAGGTAGCAATCAGCCCCAGCATTTT | CASSRTGSNQPQHF
NA | NA | TRBJ2-7 | TRBV18 | TGTGCCAGCTCACCACCGGGACACTACGAGCAGTACTTC | CASSPPGHYEQYF
once | NA | TRBJ1-3 | TRBV18 | TGTGCCAGCTCACCACCCGCGACTCCATCAAACACCATATATTTT | CASSPPATPSNTIYF
NA | TRBD1 | TRBJ2-3 | TRBV27 | TGTGCCAGCAGTCCCGGACAGGGGGTAGATACGCAGTATTTT | CASSPGQGVDTQYF
NA | TRBD1 | TRBJ2-1 | TRBV24-1 | TGTGCCACCAGTGAGCCGGGACAGGGCTTTTACAATGAGCAGTTCTTC | CATSEPGQGFYNEQFF
NA | NA | TRBJ1-2 | TRBV12-3/TRBV12-4 | TGTGCCAGCAGTTTAGCAGAGGCAAATGGCTACACCTTC | CASSLAEANGYTF
NA | TRBD1 | TRBJ1-5 | TRBV4-3 | TGCGCCAGCAGTCTTGACAGGGGAGGCAATCAGCCCCAGCATTTT | CASSLDRGGNQPQHF
NA | TRBD1 | TRBJ1-2 | TRBV19 | TGTGCCAGCACTGACAGGGACCATGGCTACACCTTC | CASTDRDHGYTF
NA | NA | TRBJ2-3 | TRBV3-1/TRBV3-2 | TGTGCCAGCAGCCGTGGACAGACTAGCACAGATACGCAGTATTTT | CASSRGQTSTDTQYF
NA | NA | TRBJ1-1 | TRBV10-3 | TGTGCCATCAGTTGGACAGACATGAACACTGAAGCTTTCTTT | CAISWTDMNTEAFF
NA | NA | TRBJ1-1 | TRBV7-2 | TGTGCCAGCAGTCGGGACTCGGAGGCTGAAGCTTTCTTT | CASSRDSEAEAFF
NA | NA | TRBJ2-1 | TRBV6-5 | TGTGCCAGCAGCGGACAGAATGGCTCCTACAATGAGCAGTTCTTC | CASSGQNGSYNEQFF
once | TRBD2 | TRBJ2-5 | TRBV27 | TGTGCCAGCAGTCCCATGATGGGGGGGAAAGAGACCCAGTACTTC | CASSPMMGGKETQYF
NA | NA | TRBJ1-1 | TRBV7-2 | TGTGCCAGCAGCAGTGGGACACTCACTGAAGCTTTCTTT | CASSSGTLTEAFF
NA | TRBD2 | TRBJ2-2 | TRBV25-1 | TGTGCCAGCGGCGGGGGGGCGGACACCGGGGAGCTGTTTTTT | CASGGGADTGELFF
NA | TRBD2 | TRBJ2-1 | TRBV10-1 | TGCGCCAGCAGCCAGCAAGCGGGGGGCAGTGGCAATGAGCAGTTCTTC | CASSQQAGGSGNEQFF
NA | TRBD1 | TRBJ1-4 | TRBV5-1 | TGCGCCAGCAGCCAATATACAGGGGCATCGGAAAAACTGTTTTTT | CASSQYTGASEKLFF
NA | NA | TRBJ1-1 | TRBV15 | TGTGCCACCAGCAGAGATGTGAGGGGGGGGAACACTGAAGCTTTCTTT | CATSRDVRGGNTEAFF
NA | TRBD2 | TRBJ2-1 | TRBV11-3 | TGTGCCAGCAGCAATAGCGGGGGGTACAATGAGCAGTTCTTC | CASSNSGGYNEQFF
NA | TRBD1 | TRBJ2-2 | TRBV18 | TGTGCCAGCTCAACCTACAGGGGCTCGAACACCGGGGAGCTGTTTTTT | CASSTYRGSNTGELFF
NA | NA | TRBJ2-7 | TRBV21-1 | TGTGCCAGCAGCAAAGCTTCCCCCGACAGGGCCTTCTACGAGCAGTACTTC | CASSKASPDRAFYEQYF
NA | TRBD1 | TRBJ1-2 | TRBV4-1 | TGCGCCAGCAGCCGCAGACAGGGGAGGGATGGCTACACCTTC | CASSRRQGRDGYTF
NA | NA | TRBJ2-2 | TRBV5-6 | TGTGCCAGCAGCTTGGCAGGAGGGCGGACCGGGGAGCTGTTTTTT | CASSLAGGRTGELFF
NA | NA | TRBJ2-3 | TRBV7-2 | TGTGCCAGCAGCCCCCGAGGGGGAGATACGCAGTATTTT | CASSPRGGDTQYF
NA | TRBD1 | TRBJ1-2 | TRBV18 | TGTGCCAGCTCACCGACGGGACAGGAGTCGTATGGCTACACCTTC | CASSPTGQESYGYTF
once | TRBD2 | TRBJ2-3 | TRBV4-1 | TGCGCCAGCAGCCAAACTAGCGTGGGGACAGATACGCAGTATTTT | CASSQTSVGTDTQYF
once | TRBD2 | TRBJ2-2 | TRBV7-3 | TGTGCCAGCAGCCGATGGTCGGGAGGCACCGGGGAGCTGTTTTTT | CASSRWSGGTGELFF
NA | NA | TRBJ1-2 | TRBV2 | TGTGCCAGCAGTGAAGCCAGGCAGAGCTATGGCTACACCTTC | CASSEARQSYGYTF
NA | TRBD1 | TRBJ1-4 | TRBV9 | TGTGCCAGCAGCGTAGGGGGACAGGCTAATGAAAAACTGTTTTTT | CASSVGGQANEKLFF
few | NA | TRBJ1-5 | TRBV7-9 | TGTGCCAGCAGCTTACAGGGGCAGCAGCCCCAGCATTTT | CASSLQGQQPQHF
NA | NA | TRBJ1-3 | TRBV7-9 | TGTGCCAGCAGCTTACGAGGGTTCTCTGGAAACACCATATATTTT | CASSLRGFSGNTIYF
NA | NA | TRBJ1-1 | TRBV4-3 | TGCGCCAGCAGCCAAGACTGGGGGGGGGACACTGAAGCTTTCTTT | CASSQDWGGDTEAFF
NA | TRBD1 | TRBJ1-4 | TRBV30 | TGTGCCTGGACCGCCGGGACAGGGGGGGATGAAAAACTGTTTTTT | CAWTAGTGGDEKLFF
NA | TRBD1 | TRBJ1-1 | TRBV6-6 | TGTGCCAGCAGTTACTCCGGACAGGGAGGGGTCACTGAAGCTTTCTTT | CASSYSGQGGVTEAFF
NA | TRBD2 | TRBJ2-5 | TRBV4-1 | TGCGCCAGCAGCCAAGAACAGAGGACTAGCGGGGAAGAGACCCAGTACTTC | CASSQEQRTSGEETQYF
NA | NA | TRBJ1-3 | TRBV28 | TGTGCCAGCAGTTTAGGGTTCGGGAACTCTGGAAACACCATATATTTT | CASSLGFGNSGNTIYF
NA | NA | TRBJ2-7 | TRBV6-6 | TGTGCCAGCAGTGGGGGCACTATCTACGAGCAGTACTTC | CASSGGTIYEQYF
once | TRBD1 | TRBJ1-6 | TRBV19 | TGTGCCAGCAGGACAGGGGATTCACCCCTCCACTTT | CASRTGDSPLHF
NA | NA | TRBJ1-2 | TRBV6-2/TRBV6-3 | TGTGCCAGCAGTTTCCAACTAAAGACAGCTAACTATGGCTACACCTTC | CASSFQLKTANYGYTF
NA | TRBD1 | TRBJ2-3 | TRBV5-1 | TGCGCCAGCAGAACAGGGGGCGCGTATAGTGGCACAGATACGCAGTATTTT | CASRTGGAYSGTDTQYF
few | TRBD2 | TRBJ2-7 | TRBV7-9 | TGTGCCAGCAGCCCTGGGGGGGCCTACGAGCAGTACTTC | CASSPGGAYEQYF
NA | TRBD1 | TRBJ1-5 | TRBV2 | TGTGCCAGCACCCTCGGGACAGATTCTGATCAGCCCCAGCATTTT | CASTLGTDSDQPQHF
NA | TRBD1 | TRBJ2-2 | TRBV27 | TGTGCCAGCAGTTTTATAGCCCCGGGACCGGGACAGGGGGTAGACACCGGGGAGCTGTTTTTT | CASSFIAPGPGQGVDTGELFF
NA | NA | TRBJ1-2 | TRBV9 | TGTGCCAGCAGCGTAGGACAGACAAGCTATGGCTACACCTTC | CASSVGQTSYGYTF